This T cell receptor (beta chain) emerged from a study of cytomegalovirus exposure and HLA in healthy donors. Regarding the study as a whole: Most of the TCR beta V segments (in an earlier analysis) were productive either about 87% or about 30% of the time. The investigators catalogued 160 or so TCR beta chains as cytomegalovirus-associated.

Regarding this clone: The antigen remains undetermined.

CDR3 size: 18 residues. Germline CDR1 is SGHAT and CDR2 is FQNNGV. Unmatched junction bases numbered 16, after V lost 4 bases and J lost 3 bases. It was with 60 Vbeta and 13 Jbeta primers that the PCR ran. Libraries were prepared by immunoSEQ multiplex PCR; TCRdb keeps only in-frame clonotypes and omits some of them. The repertoire includes about 160,000 clones, approximately 80% of them detected once, and approximately 1.5% sits in the top ten. The V call is TRBV11-2, the J call TRBJ1-1; 8 bases align to TRBD1. Sequencing used PBMCs. This sequence originates from a woman between 18 and 29 years old in good health and CMV-seronegative. CDR3 DNA sequence: TGTGCCAGCAGCTCAACGAAGGACAGGGTGTTAGGGTACACTGAAGCTTTCTTT. It codes for CASSSTKDRVLGYTEAFF.